The next 21 T cell receptor beta chains were all read from a single sample in a study of cytomegalovirus exposure and HLA in healthy donors. The PCR made use of 60 Vbeta and 13 Jbeta primers. Data came from immunoSEQ multiplex PCR; TCRdb stores just in-frame clones and leaves some out. The table lists over 85,000 clones, around 77% of them singletons, with more than 9.5% in the top ten. The specimen was PBMCs. Receptor source: a male donor in good health and CMV-seropositive.

The chain joins TRBV7-8 to TRBJ2-7; 10 bases match TRBD2. Germline CDR1 reads SGHVS; CDR2 reads FQNEAQ. The CDR3 has 16 residues. J lost 2 bases, V lost 5 bases, and 9 bases had no gene match. The CDR3 here is CASSARGLAETYEQYF. The CDR3, as DNA: TGTGCCAGCAGCGCCAGAGGACTAGCGGAGACCTACGAGCAGTACTTC.

As to this clone: Sequence at one end of the junction differs from germline and may be a read error. This chain links TRBV7-2 with TRBJ2-3; no reliable D call. The CDR3 covers 12 residues. Germline V CDR1 and CDR2: SGHTA, FQGNSA. The CDR3 coding sequence is TGTGCCAGCCGCTTCTGGCCAGATACGCAGTATTTT. It translates to CASRFWPDTQYF.

The V gene is TRBV11-2, the J gene TRBJ1-2, with D maybe TRBD1 (5 bases). V was shortened by 0 bases and J by 4 bases, with 12 bases between the two germline ends. This CDR3 has 15 residues. Germline CDR1 SGHAT, CDR2 FQNNGV. CDR3: CASSLESRVGYGYTF. The CDR3 region has the DNA TGTGCCAGCAGCTTAGAATCCAGGGTCGGCTATGGCTACACCTTC.

This clone came up a few times. The chain joins TRBV7-8 to TRBJ2-7; D remains unclear. CDR1 and CDR2 from the germline V gene are SGHVS and FQNEAQ. The V and J ends lost 7 bases and 5 bases respectively, with 15 bases between them. The CDR3 loop spans 13 amino acids. The CDR3 DNA follows: TGTGCCAGCACCGACGGGTCGGCCGACGAGCAGTACTTC. It codes for CASTDGSADEQYF.

The V and J genes are TRBV9 and TRBJ1-4; D gene unclear. V lost 5 bases and J lost 7, with 15 bases in between. The germline V gene encodes CDR1 SGDLS and CDR2 YYNGEE. CDR3 length: 14 residues. CDR3 sequence reads: CASSESSGSEKLFF. The CDR3 coding sequence is TGTGCCAGCAGTGAATCCTCGGGGAGTGAAAAACTGTTTTTT.

The DNA for the CDR3 is TGTGCCAGCAGCTTACGGGGGGTTAGCACAGATACGCAGTATTTT. This gives the protein CASSLRGVSTDTQYF. The chain has TRBV7-9 and TRBJ2-3; 7 bases fit TRBD2. The CDR3 loop spans 15 amino acids. Germline V gives CDR1 SEHNR, CDR2 FQNEAQ (reference sequence). The J segment lost 0 bases and the V segment lost 2 bases, leaving 2 bases of the junction unmatched.

This rearrangement joins TRBV29-1 to TRBJ2-2; weak D call: TRBD1 (6 bases). The V gene's germline CDR1 is SQVTM and CDR2 ANQGSEA. The CDR3 consists of 14 residues. The V gene lost 7 bases and the J gene lost 4 bases, with 16 bases spanning the gap. The CDR3 loop is CSAGDIDGTGELFF. For the CDR3, the DNA is TGCAGCGCCGGGGACATTGACGGCACCGGGGAGCTGTTTTTT.

V is TRBV14 and J is TRBJ2-5; 8 positions match TRBD1. Looked up from germline, CDR1 is SGHDN and CDR2 is FVKESK. V was pared by 4 bases and J by 5 bases, with 3 bases of the junction left unmatched. CDR3 length: 13 residues. In DNA, the CDR3 is TGTGCCAGCAGCCTGACAGGGGTGGAGACCCAGTACTTC. This encodes CASSLTGVETQYF.

The chain combines TRBV7-9 with TRBJ1-1; D unclear. CDR1 is SEHNR, CDR2 FQNEAQ, per germline (reference sequence). Trimming pared 4 bases from V and 7 bases from J, leaving 28 bases between. This CDR3 comprises 18 residues. The CDR3 region is CASSSDRWETLLEYEAFF. CDR3 nucleotides: TGTGCCAGCAGCTCAGATCGATGGGAGACTCTCCTGGAGTATGAAGCTTTCTTT. The full variable domain, rest sourced from reference TRBV7-9 and TRBJ1-1, is DTGVSQNPRHKITKRGQNVTFRCDPISEHNRLYWYRQTLGQGPEFLTYFQNEAQLEKSRLLSDRFSAERPKGSFSTLEIQRTEQGDSAMYLCASSSDRWETLLEYEAFFGQGTRLTVV.

This chain joins TRBV5-1 and TRBJ1-2; 8 bases agree with TRBD1. This CDR3 spans 15 amino acids. From germline, CDR1 is SGHRS and CDR2 YFSETQ. J gave up 3 bases and V 0 bases, and 4 bases lay outside the gene matches. The DNA of the CDR3 is TGCGCCAGCAGCTTGGACAGGGGGATCGACTATGGCTACACCTTC. This sequence encodes CASSLDRGIDYGYTF. Using reference TRBV5-1 and TRBJ1-2 for the parts outside the CDR3, the full variable domain is KAGVTQTPRYLIKTRGQQVTLSCSPISGHRSVSWYQQTPGQGLQFLFEYFSETQRNKGNFPGRFSGRQFSNSRSEMNVSTLELGDSALYLCASSLDRGIDYGYTFGSGTRLTVV.

V and J are TRBV29-1 and TRBJ1-2; 7 bases map to TRBD1. Trimming at V came to 6 bases and at J to 7 bases, leaving 5 bases not matched to a gene. Germline lookup yields CDR1 SQVTM and CDR2 ANQGSEA. This CDR3 contains 11 residues. The CDR3 loop reads CSVRQGGGYTF. DNA of the CDR3: TGCAGCGTGCGACAGGGAGGTGGCTACACCTTC.

This chain uses TRBV7-2 with TRBJ1-1; D gene ambiguous. Germline CDR1 is SGHTA and CDR2 is FQGNSA. With 5 bases removed from V and 1 base from J, the gap between germline ends came to 8 bases. The CDR3 consists of 13 residues. The CDR3 coding sequence is TGTGCCAGCAGCCCCCACAAGAACACTGAAGCTTTCTTT. This codes for CASSPHKNTEAFF.

The chain joins TRBV10-3 to TRBJ1-3; TRBD1 is a possible D gene (6 bases). The CDR3 has 14 residues. The V end was cut by 4 bases, the J end by 7 bases, with 14 bases between. Germline CDR1 ENHRY, CDR2 SYGVKD. The CDR3 DNA is TGTGCCATCAGTGGGGACAAGGGTATTAACACCATATATTTT. Protein product: CAISGDKGINTIYF.

V and J are TRBV7-8 and TRBJ2-7; TRBD2 might be the D (6 bases). Germline V gene lookup returns CDR1 SGHVS and CDR2 FQNEAQ. V was shortened by 5 bases and J by 3 bases, with 26 bases between the two germline ends. The CDR3 contains 18 residues. DNA of the CDR3: TGTGCCAGCAGCCCGGGCTGGGGGGTATGGCAGCAACACTACGAGCAGTACTTC. The encoded protein is CASSPGWGVWQQHYEQYF.

This rearrangement joins TRBV7-2 to TRBJ2-7, with 11 nucleotides matching TRBD2. Trimming cost V 5 bases and J 4 bases; bases outside gene matches: 7. The CDR3 runs to 15 residues. Per the germline V gene, CDR1 is SGHTA and CDR2 is FQGNSA. CDR3 amino acids: CASSGTSGRGYEQYF. CDR3 sequence (DNA): TGTGCCAGCAGCGGAACTAGCGGGAGAGGGTACGAGCAGTACTTC.

The V gene is TRBV7-2, the J gene TRBJ2-5, with D perhaps TRBD2 (7 bases). Germline CDR1 reads SGHTA; CDR2 reads FQGNSA. This CDR3 is 13 amino acids long. V lost 2 bases and J lost 11, with 15 bases in between. The CDR3 region has the DNA TGTGCCAGCAGCTTACAGGGGTCGCGGGAGCAGTACTTC. Translating gives CASSLQGSREQYF. Drawing the rest from reference TRBV7-2 and TRBJ2-5, the complete variable domain is GAGVSQSPSNKVTEKGKDVELRCDPISGHTALYWYRQSLGQGLEFLIYFQGNSAPDKSGLPSDRFSAERTGGSVSTLTIQRTQQEDSAVYLCASSLQGSREQYFGPGTRLLVL.

The chain carries TRBV4-1 and TRBJ1-2; D gene unclear. Trimming removed 1 base at V and 5 bases at J, with 8 bases between. This CDR3 comprises 13 residues. Germline V lookup: CDR1 MGHRA, CDR2 YSYEKL. The CDR3 loop reads CASSQGLLYGYTF. The CDR3 nucleotides read TGCGCCAGCAGCCAAGGTCTCCTTTATGGCTACACCTTC.

J is TRBJ2-1 and V is TRBV29-1; TRBD2 matches 7 bases. Trimming removed 2 bases from V and 10 bases from J; junction bases left unmatched: 8. Germline V gene sequence: CDR1 SQVTM, CDR2 ANQGSEA. CDR3 size: 13 residues. The CDR3 DNA sequence: TGCAGCGTTGAACTCCGGGGGGACGGGGAGCAGTTCTTC. This sequence encodes CSVELRGDGEQFF.

The rearrangement uses TRBV14 and TRBJ2-1; D unresolved. Trimming pared 2 bases from V and 9 bases from J, leaving 11 bases between. The CDR3 has 13 amino acids. Per germline, CDR1 SGHDN and CDR2 FVKESK. This CDR3 reads CASSQYLSSEQFF. For the CDR3, the DNA is TGTGCCAGCAGCCAATATCTTAGCAGTGAGCAGTTCTTC.

The chain uses TRBV5-1 and TRBJ1-5; the D gene is possibly TRBD1 (6 bases). V was trimmed by 0 bases and J by 6 bases, leaving 13 bases between them. The CDR3 spans 15 residues. CDR1 SGHRS and CDR2 YFSETQ come from the germline V gene. CDR3 sequence: CASSLGSGEGQPQHF. CDR3 coding DNA: TGCGCCAGCAGCTTGGGATCAGGGGAGGGTCAGCCCCAGCATTTT.

This sequence joins TRBV19 and TRBJ2-7; D might be TRBD2 (5 bases). The CDR3 sequence is 14 residues long. Germline V gives CDR1 LNHDA, CDR2 SQIVND (reference sequence). V lost 4 bases and J lost 5, with 15 bases in between. Written as DNA, the CDR3 is TGTGCCAGTAGTACGGGGTCTTTCGCGGACGAGCAGTACTTC. Residues: CASSTGSFADEQYF.